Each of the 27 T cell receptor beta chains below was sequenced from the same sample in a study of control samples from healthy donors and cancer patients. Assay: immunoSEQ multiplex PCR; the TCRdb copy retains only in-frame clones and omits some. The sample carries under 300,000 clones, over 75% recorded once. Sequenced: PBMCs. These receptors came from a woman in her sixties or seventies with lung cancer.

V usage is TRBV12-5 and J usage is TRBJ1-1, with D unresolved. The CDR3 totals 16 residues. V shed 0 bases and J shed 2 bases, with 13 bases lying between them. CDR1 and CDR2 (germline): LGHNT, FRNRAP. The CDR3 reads CASGLVVGGLNTEAFF. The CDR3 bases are TGTGCTAGTGGTTTGGTAGTTGGAGGGCTTAACACTGAAGCTTTCTTT.

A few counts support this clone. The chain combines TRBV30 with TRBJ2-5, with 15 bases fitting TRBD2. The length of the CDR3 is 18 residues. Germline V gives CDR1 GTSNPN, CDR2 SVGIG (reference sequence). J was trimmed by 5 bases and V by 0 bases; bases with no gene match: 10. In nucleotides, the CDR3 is TGTGCCTGGAGTGTAAGCGGACTAGCGGGAGGGCCGGGGGAGACCCAGTACTTC. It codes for CAWSVSGLAGGPGETQYF. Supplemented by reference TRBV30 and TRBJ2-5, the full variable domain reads SQTIHQWPATLVQPVGSPLSLECTVEGTSNPNLYWYRQAAGRGLQLLFYSVGIGQISSEVPQNLSASRPQDRQFILSSKKLLLSDSGFYLCAWSVSGLAGGPGETQYFGPGTRLLVL.

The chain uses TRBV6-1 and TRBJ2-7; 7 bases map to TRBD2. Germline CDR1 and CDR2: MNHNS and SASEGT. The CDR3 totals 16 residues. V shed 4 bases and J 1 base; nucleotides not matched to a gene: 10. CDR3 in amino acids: CASSAHGAGRSYEQYF. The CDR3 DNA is TGTGCCAGCAGTGCCCATGGGGCCGGGAGGTCCTACGAGCAGTACTTC.

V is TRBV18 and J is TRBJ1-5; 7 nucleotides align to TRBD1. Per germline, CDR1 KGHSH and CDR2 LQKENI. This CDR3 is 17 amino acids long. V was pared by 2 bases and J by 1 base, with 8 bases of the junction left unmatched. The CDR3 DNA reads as TGTGCCAGCTCACCAAGCAGGGGGGAATGGAGCAATCAGCCCCAGCATTTT. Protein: CASSPSRGEWSNQPQHF.

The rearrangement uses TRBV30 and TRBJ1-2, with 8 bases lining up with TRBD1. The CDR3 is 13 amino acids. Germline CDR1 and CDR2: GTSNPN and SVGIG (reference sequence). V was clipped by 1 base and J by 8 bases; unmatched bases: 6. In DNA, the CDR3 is TGTGCCTGGAGTGAACAGGGGGTAGGCGGCTACACCTTC. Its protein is CAWSEQGVGGYTF.

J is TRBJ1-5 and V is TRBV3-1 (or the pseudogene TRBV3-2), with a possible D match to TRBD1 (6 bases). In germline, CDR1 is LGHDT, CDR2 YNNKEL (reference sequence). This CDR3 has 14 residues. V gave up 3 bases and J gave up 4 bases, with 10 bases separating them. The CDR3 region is CASSQGARNQPQHF. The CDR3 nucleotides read TGTGCCAGCAGCCAGGGGGCGAGGAATCAGCCCCAGCATTTT.

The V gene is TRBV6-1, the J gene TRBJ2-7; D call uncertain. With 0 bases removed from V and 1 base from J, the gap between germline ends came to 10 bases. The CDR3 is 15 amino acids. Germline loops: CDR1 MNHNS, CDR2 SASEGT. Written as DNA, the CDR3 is TGTGCCAGCAGTGAAGCGGGCAGCGAGTCCTACGAGCAGTACTTC. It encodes CASSEAGSESYEQYF.

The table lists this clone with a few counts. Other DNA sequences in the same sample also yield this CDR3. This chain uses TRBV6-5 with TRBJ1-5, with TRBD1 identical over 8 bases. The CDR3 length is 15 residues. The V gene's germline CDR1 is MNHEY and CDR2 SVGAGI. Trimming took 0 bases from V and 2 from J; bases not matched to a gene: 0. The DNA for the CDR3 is TGTGCCAGCAGTTACTCGGGACAGGGCAATCAGCCCCAGCATTTT. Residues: CASSYSGQGNQPQHF.

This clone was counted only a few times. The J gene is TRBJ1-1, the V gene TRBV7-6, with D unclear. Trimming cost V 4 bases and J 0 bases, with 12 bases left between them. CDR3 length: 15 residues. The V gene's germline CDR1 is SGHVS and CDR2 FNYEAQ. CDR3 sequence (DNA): TGTGCCAGCAGCTCCGGTAGGGCCATGAACACTGAAGCTTTCTTT. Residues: CASSSGRAMNTEAFF.

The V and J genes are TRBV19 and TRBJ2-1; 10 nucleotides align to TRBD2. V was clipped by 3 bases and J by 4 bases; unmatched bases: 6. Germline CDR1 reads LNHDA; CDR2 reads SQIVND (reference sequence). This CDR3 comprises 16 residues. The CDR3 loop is CASSIQTSGVYNEQFF. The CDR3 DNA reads TGTGCCAGTAGTATCCAAACTAGCGGGGTATACAATGAGCAGTTCTTC.

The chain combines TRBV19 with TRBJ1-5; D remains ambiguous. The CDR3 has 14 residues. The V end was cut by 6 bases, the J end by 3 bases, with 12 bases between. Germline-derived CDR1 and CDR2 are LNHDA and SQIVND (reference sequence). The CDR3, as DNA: TGTGCCAGTAGAAGTAGCGGCTTCAATCAGCCCCAGCATTTT. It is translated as CASRSSGFNQPQHF.

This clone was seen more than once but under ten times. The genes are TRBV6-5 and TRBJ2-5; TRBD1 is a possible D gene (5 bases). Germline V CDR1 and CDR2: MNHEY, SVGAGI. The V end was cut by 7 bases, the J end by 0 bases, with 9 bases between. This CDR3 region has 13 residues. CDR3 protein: CASKGMDQETQYF. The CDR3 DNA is TGTGCCAGCAAGGGGATGGACCAAGAGACCCAGTACTTC.

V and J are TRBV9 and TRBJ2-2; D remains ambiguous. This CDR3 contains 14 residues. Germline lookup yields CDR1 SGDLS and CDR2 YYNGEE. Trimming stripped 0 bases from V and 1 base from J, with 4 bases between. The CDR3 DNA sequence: TGTGCCAGCAGCGTAGTTATGAACACCGGGGAGCTGTTTTTT. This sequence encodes CASSVVMNTGELFF. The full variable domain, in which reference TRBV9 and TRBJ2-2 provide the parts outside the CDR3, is DSGVTQTPKHLITATGQRVTLRCSPRSGDLSVYWYQQSLDQGLQFLIQYYNGEERAKGNILERFSAQQFPDLHSELNLSSLELGDSALYFCASSVVMNTGELFFGEGSRLTVL.

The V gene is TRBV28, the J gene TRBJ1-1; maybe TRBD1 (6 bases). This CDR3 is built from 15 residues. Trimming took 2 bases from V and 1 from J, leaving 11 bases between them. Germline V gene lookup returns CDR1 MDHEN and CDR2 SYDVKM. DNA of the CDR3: TGTGCCAGCAGTTTAAATGGACAGCCGAACACTGAAGCTTTCTTT. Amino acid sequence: CASSLNGQPNTEAFF.

The CDR3 loop is CASSSPWGSVYNEQFF. CDR3 nucleotides: TGTGCCAGCAGCTCCCCCTGGGGGAGCGTTTACAATGAGCAGTTCTTC. The chain combines TRBV7-2 with TRBJ2-1; the D call may be TRBD1 or TRBD2 (5 bases each). The V end was cut by 4 bases, the J end by 4 bases, with 17 bases between. The CDR3 length is 16 residues. Germline V gene lookup returns CDR1 SGHTA and CDR2 FQGNSA.

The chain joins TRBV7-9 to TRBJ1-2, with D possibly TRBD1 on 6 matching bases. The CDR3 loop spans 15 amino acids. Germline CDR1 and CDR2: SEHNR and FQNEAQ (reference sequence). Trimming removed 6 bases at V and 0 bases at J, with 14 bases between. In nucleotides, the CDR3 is TGTGCCAGCAGTTTTACAGGGAAAGCTAACTATGGCTACACCTTC. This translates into CASSFTGKANYGYTF.

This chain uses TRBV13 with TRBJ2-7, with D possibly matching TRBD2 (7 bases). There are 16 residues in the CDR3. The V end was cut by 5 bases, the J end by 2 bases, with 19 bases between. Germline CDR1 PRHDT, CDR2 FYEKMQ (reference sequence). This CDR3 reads CASSQGGGGRTYEQYF. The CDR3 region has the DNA TGTGCCAGCAGCCAAGGAGGGGGGGGGCGAACCTACGAGCAGTACTTC.

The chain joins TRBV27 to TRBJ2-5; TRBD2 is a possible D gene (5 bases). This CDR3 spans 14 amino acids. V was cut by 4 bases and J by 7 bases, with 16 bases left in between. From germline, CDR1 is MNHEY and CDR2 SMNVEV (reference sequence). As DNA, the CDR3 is TGTGCCAGCAGTTCGCAGACTCTAGCCGGGACCCAGTACTTC. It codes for CASSSQTLAGTQYF.

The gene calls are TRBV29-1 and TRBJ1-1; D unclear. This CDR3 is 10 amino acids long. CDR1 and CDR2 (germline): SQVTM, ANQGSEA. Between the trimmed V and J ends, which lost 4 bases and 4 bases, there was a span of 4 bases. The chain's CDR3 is CSVVGTEAFF. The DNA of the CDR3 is TGCAGCGTTGTAGGCACTGAAGCTTTCTTT.

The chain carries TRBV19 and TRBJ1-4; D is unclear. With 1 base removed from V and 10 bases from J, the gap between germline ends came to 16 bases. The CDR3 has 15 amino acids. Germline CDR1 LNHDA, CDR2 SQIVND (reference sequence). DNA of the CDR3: TGTGCCAGTAGTATAGGCCCTACGGGTGGAGGAAAACTGTTTTTT. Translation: CASSIGPTGGGKLFF.

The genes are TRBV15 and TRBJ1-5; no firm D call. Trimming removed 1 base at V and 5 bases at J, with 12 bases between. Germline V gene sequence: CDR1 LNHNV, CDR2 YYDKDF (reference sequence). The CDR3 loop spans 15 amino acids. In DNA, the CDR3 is TGTGCCACCAGCAGAGCGATGGGAGGCTATCAGCCCCAGCATTTT. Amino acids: CATSRAMGGYQPQHF.

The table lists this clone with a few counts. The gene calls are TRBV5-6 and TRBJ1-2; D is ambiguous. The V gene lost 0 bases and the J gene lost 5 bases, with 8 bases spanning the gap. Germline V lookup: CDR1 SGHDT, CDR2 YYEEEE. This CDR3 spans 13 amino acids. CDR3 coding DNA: TGTGCCAGCAGCTTGGAAGGCCAATATGGCTACACCTTC. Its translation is CASSLEGQYGYTF.

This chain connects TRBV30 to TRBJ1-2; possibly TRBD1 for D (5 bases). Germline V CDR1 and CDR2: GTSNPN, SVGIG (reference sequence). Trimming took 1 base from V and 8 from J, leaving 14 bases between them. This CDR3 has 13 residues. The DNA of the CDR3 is TGTGCCTGGAGTGAGTCCTGGCAGGGAGGCTACACCTTC. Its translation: CAWSESWQGGYTF.

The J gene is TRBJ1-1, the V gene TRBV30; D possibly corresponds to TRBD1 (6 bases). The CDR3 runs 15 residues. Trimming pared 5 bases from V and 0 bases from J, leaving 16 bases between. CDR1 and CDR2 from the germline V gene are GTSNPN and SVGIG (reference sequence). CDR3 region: CAWEQKGGMNTEAFF. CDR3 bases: TGTGCCTGGGAACAGAAGGGGGGGATGAACACTGAAGCTTTCTTT.

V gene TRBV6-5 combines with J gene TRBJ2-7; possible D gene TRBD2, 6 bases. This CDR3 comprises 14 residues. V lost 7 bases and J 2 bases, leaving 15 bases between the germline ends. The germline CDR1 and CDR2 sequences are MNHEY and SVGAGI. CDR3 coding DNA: TGTGCCAGCATCGGGGACTTCGCCGCCTACGAGCAGTACTTC. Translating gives CASIGDFAAYEQYF.

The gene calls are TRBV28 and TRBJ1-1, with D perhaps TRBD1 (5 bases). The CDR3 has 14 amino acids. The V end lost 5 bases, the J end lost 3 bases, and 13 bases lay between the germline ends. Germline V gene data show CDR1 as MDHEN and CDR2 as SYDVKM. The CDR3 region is CASSQRSGHTEAFF. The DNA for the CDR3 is TGTGCCAGCAGTCAGAGGTCAGGGCACACTGAAGCTTTCTTT.

CDR3 residues: CASSYRQGGETQYF. The DNA of the CDR3 is TGTGCCAGCAGCTATAGACAGGGCGGGGAGACCCAGTACTTC. The rearrangement links TRBV13 to TRBJ2-5; 7 positions agree with TRBD1. Germline V gives CDR1 PRHDT, CDR2 FYEKMQ (reference sequence). This CDR3 has 14 amino acids. V lost 4 bases to trimming and J lost 5 bases; unmatched junction nucleotides: 7. Looking up the rest from reference TRBV13 and TRBJ2-5 gives the full variable domain: AAGVIQSPRHLIKEKRETATLKCYPIPRHDTVYWYQQGPGQDPQFLISFYEKMQSDKGSIPDRFSAQQFSDYHSELNMSSLELGDSALYFCASSYRQGGETQYFGPGTRLLVL.